This TCR beta chain originates from a study of neurological immune-mediated disorders. General study results and limits: The level of TCR clonal expansion was highest in patients with HTLV-1-associated myelopathy and lowest in multiple sclerosis, where it fell below the level seen in healthy controls. A possible signature appeared as one related-CDR3 cluster, in which phylogenetic grouping placed the repertoires of 18 of 34 multiple sclerosis patients.

Preparation of the unsorted libraries drew on 2 million PBMCs stored at -80 C. This CDR3 contains 12 residues. Germline lookup yields CDR1 SGHTA and CDR2 FQGNSA. Trimming removed 2 bases from V and 3 bases from J, with 5 bases in between. 5'RACE with 10-nucleotide random UMIs produced the cDNA. Using its own MiXCR run on the 5' RACE reads, TCRdb lists one record per CDR3 protein. The sample holds about 27,000 distinct CDR3 sequences, 3.3% seen once. This clonotype showed up many times. No antigen is known for it. The receptor was isolated from a woman aged 25 to 39 with multiple sclerosis. The sequencing sample was made of PBMCs. The gene calls are TRBV7-2 and TRBJ2-7; D unclear. CDR3 protein: CASSLLNYEQYF. DNA for the CDR3: TGTGCCAGCAGCTTATTGAACTACGAGCAGTACTTC.